This T cell receptor (beta chain) was sequenced during a study of tumor and adjacent non-tumor tissue in lung cancer. In the study overall: Aged roughly 31 to 85 years, patients included fewer than 11 men and 5 women with stage I to III disease. On average, productive TCRbeta reads reached 4 million to 5 million per sample. Study outcomes and limitations: Compared with tumor, normal lung showed significantly lower TCR diversity. Tumor repertoires had a smaller top 100 clone share than normal lung.

A modified ARM-PCR protocol with three rounds of nested PCR amplified TCRbeta. TCRdb passed the multiplex PCR reads through MiXCR, listing each CDR3 protein once. Of tens of thousands of distinct CDR3 sequences in the sample, roughly two thirds were seen once. As regards this clonotype: As yet, its antigen is unknown.

RNA was extracted from bulk tissue without any cell sorting. The CDR3 has 15 residues. This clonotype was sampled from a woman between 35 and 50 years old with non-small cell lung cancer. V and J are TRBV12-3 or TRBV12-4 and TRBJ2-1, with D maybe TRBD2 (6 bases). The sequencing sample was made of lung tumor tissue. For the CDR3, the DNA is TGTGCTAGCCAGACAGTAGTGGGGGGTTTCAATGAGCAGTTCTTC. Translated: CASQTVVGGFNEQFF.